This entry lists 6 T cell receptor beta chains sequenced from one sample in a study of vaccination effects on CD4 cells after COVID-19. Culture lasted about ten days before CD4+ T cell isolation. No antigen has been assigned to these receptors. Some clones are missing from TCRdb's copy, which holds only in-frame ones; the method was immunoSEQ multiplex PCR. This table has 30,000 or so clones, about 62% appearing once. The sequencing used CD4+ T cells from PBMCs cultured without peptide, collected before COVID-19 vaccination. The receptors stem from a human donor who received a COVID-19 vaccine.

The V call is TRBV19, the J call TRBJ2-3; 7 bases are a match to TRBD2. Looked up from germline, CDR1 is LNHDA and CDR2 is SQIVND (reference sequence). The CDR3 runs to 14 residues. The trim removed 3 bases at V and 4 bases at J, leaving 4 bases unmatched. The CDR3 region has the DNA TGTGCCAGTAGTATTGGGCTAGCGGCAGATACGCAGTATTTT. Amino acid sequence: CASSIGLAADTQYF.

V and J are TRBV7-2 and TRBJ2-7; TRBD2 agrees at 8 bases. This CDR3 has 17 residues. The J segment lost 2 bases and the V segment lost 5 bases, leaving 14 bases of the junction unmatched. Germline V gene lookup returns CDR1 SGHTA and CDR2 FQGNSA. CDR3 loop: CASSPGQAGVPPYEQYF. For the CDR3, the DNA is TGTGCCAGCAGCCCCGGTCAAGCGGGAGTGCCCCCCTACGAGCAGTACTTC. The variable domain in full, completed from reference TRBV7-2 and TRBJ2-7, reads GAGVSQSPSNKVTEKGKDVELRCDPISGHTALYWYRQSLGQGLEFLIYFQGNSAPDKSGLPSDRFSAERTGGSVSTLTIQRTQQEDSAVYLCASSPGQAGVPPYEQYFGPGTRLTVT.

V and J are TRBV25-1 and TRBJ2-6; D may be TRBD1 (5 bases). Germline V CDR1 and CDR2: MGHDK, SYGVNS. CDR3 length: 17 residues. Trimming removed 8 bases at V and 0 bases at J, with 17 bases between. CDR3 DNA sequence: TGTGCCAGCGGAGACAGCACCTTCATCTCTGGGGCCAACGTCCTGACTTTC. Its protein product is CASGDSTFISGANVLTF.

This clone was counted only a few times. The genes are TRBV5-4 and TRBJ1-4, with 9 bases identical to TRBD1. The CDR3 is 13 residues long. V dropped 4 bases and J dropped 8; count of bases not matched to a gene: 3. Germline CDR1 and CDR2: SGHNT and YYREEE (reference sequence). This CDR3 is CASSPDRGEKLFF. CDR3 in DNA: TGTGCCAGCAGCCCGGACAGGGGAGAAAAACTGTTTTTT.

V is TRBV5-1 and J is TRBJ1-4; D is undetermined. The germline V and J ends were trimmed by 0 bases and 4 bases, with 10 bases remaining between them. Germline-derived CDR1 and CDR2 are SGHRS and YFSETQ. This CDR3 contains 15 residues. The chain's CDR3 is CASSLGNSVNEKLFF. The CDR3 nucleotides are TGCGCCAGCAGCTTGGGGAACAGCGTTAATGAAAAACTGTTTTTT.

The CDR3 region is CAISERGDYGYTF. The CDR3 DNA is TGTGCCATCAGTGAGAGGGGGGACTATGGCTACACCTTC. The rearrangement joins TRBV10-3 to TRBJ1-2; weak D call: TRBD1 (6 bases). The CDR3 runs 13 residues. V was shortened by 2 bases and J by 3 bases, with 7 bases between the two germline ends. Per germline, CDR1 ENHRY and CDR2 SYGVKD.